This T cell receptor (beta chain) was captured in a study of beta chain features in type 1 diabetes. Background on the study: Age, gender and cell yields were alike across patients and healthy donors.

Expressed TCRB transcripts were sequenced after all isolated RNA was converted to cDNA. Clones were read by immunoSEQ multiplex PCR, and TCRdb kept only the in-frame ones, dropping some. The sample yields some 150,000 clones, about 10% seen once. CDR1 MGHRA and CDR2 YSYEKL come from the germline V gene. After removal of 0 bases from V and 2 bases from J, the junction contained 7 bases not matched to a gene. CDR3 length: 16 amino acids. Notes on the study in general: Healthy donors had naive, central memory and Treg TCRB repertoires that appeared less similar than those seen among patients. People with Type 1 diabetes carried modestly yet significantly shorter TCRB CDR3s in all four CD4+ subsets. High TCR expression in some cells could lead to their over-representation in cDNA sequencing.

Concerning this clone: Antigen specificity is unknown.

The chain uses TRBV4-1 and TRBJ2-7; 7 bases are a match to TRBD2. The TCR was taken from a woman in her thirties with type 1 diabetes. Sequencing was done on a sample of central memory CD4+ T cells from blood. Here the CDR3 reads CASSQEGGVETYEQYF. The CDR3 DNA reads TGCGCCAGCAGCCAAGAGGGAGGGGTCGAGACCTACGAGCAGTACTTC.